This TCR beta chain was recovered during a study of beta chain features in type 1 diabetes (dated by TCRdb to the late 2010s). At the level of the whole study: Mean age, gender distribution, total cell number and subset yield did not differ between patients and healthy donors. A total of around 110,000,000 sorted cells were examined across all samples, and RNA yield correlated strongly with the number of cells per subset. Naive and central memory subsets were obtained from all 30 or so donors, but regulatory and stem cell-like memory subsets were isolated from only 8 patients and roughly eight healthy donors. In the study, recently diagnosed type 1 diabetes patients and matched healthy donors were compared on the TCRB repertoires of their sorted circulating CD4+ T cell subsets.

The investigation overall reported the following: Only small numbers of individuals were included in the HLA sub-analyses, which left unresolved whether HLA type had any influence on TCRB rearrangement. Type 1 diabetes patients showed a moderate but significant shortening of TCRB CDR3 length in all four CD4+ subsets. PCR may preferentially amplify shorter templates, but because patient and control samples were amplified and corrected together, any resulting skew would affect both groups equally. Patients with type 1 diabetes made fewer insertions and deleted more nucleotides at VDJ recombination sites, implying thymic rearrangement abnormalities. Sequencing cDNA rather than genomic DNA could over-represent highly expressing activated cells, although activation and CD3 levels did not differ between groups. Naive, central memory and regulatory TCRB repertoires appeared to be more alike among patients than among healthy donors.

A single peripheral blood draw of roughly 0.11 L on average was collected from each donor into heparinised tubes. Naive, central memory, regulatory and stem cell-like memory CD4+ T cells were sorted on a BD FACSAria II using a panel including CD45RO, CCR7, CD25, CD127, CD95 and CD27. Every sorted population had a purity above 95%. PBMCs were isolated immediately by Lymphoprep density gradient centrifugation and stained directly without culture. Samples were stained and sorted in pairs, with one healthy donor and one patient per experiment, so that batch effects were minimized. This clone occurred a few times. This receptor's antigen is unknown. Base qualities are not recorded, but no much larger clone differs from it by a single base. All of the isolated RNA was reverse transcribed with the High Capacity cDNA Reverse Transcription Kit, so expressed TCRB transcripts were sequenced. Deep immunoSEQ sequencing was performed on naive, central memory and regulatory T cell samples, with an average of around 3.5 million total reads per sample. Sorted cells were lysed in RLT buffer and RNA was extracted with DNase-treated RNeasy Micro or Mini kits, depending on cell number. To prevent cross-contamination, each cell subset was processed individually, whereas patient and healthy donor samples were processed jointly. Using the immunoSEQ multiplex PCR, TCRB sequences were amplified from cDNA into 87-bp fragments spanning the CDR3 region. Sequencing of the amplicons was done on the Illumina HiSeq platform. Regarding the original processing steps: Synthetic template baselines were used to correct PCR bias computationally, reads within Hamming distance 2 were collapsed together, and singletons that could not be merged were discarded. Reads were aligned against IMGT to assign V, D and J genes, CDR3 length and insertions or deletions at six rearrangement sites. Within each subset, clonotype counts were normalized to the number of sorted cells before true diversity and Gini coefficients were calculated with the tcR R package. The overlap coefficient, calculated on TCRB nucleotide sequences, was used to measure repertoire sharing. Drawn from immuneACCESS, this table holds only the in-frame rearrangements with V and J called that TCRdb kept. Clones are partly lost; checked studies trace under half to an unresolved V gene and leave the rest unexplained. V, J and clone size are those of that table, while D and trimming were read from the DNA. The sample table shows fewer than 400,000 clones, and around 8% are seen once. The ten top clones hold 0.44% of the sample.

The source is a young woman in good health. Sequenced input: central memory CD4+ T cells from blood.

The nucleotide sequence is given as TGCAGCGTTGAAAACCCACAGGGGGCCGAGCAGTACTTC. The resulting protein is CSVENPQGAEQYF. The chain uses TRBV29-1 and TRBJ2-7; TRBD1 matches 9 bases in the middle. CDR1 and CDR2 are drawn from the germline V gene: SQVTM, ANQGSEA. Taken from cysteine to phenylalanine, the CDR3 has 13 residues. Kept here is only the CDR3 DNA, which spans 39 bases and is read in frame from base 1. Trimming accounts for 2 bases at V and 6 bases at J, while the number of junction bases matched to no gene is 5.